The 16 T cell receptor beta chains below were found in one sample sequenced in a study of T cell responses to AZD1222 COVID-19 vaccine. Libraries were prepared by immunoSEQ multiplex PCR; TCRdb keeps only in-frame clonotypes and omits some of them. The table has 65,000 to 95,000 clones, under 95% seen once. Specimen: peripheral blood, collected on day 0 of MenACWY control vaccination. The receptors here all came from an adult in good health.

The chain links TRBV11-3 to TRBJ2-3, with 9 bases lining up with TRBD1. The V segment lost 1 base and the J segment 0 bases; nucleotides outside the gene matches: 14. There are 20 residues in the CDR3. Looked up from germline, CDR1 is SGHNT and CDR2 is YENEEA. CDR3 in DNA: TGTGCCAGCAGCTTAGGTCGGGCGGACAGGGGTGAAGGAAGCACAGATACGCAGTATTTT. Translated: CASSLGRADRGEGSTDTQYF.

A few counts support this clone. The genes are TRBV19 and TRBJ1-1, with a possible D match to TRBD1 (6 bases). V lost 7 bases, J lost 5 bases, and 23 bases lay in between. The germline V gene has CDR1 LNHDA and CDR2 SQIVND (reference sequence). The CDR3 is 16 residues long. CDR3 bases: TGTGCCAGTACCCCCCAAGGTCGGGGGCCTAGTACTGAAGCTTTCTTT. It translates to CASTPQGRGPSTEAFF.

The rearrangement uses TRBV9 and TRBJ1-1; 9 nucleotides align to TRBD1. V was pared by 5 bases and J by 5 bases, with 10 bases of the junction left unmatched. Per germline, CDR1 SGDLS and CDR2 YYNGEE. This CDR3 is 15 amino acids long. Here the CDR3 reads CASRSGTGSLTEAFF. CDR3 nucleotide sequence: TGTGCCAGCAGATCAGGGACAGGGAGTTTAACTGAAGCTTTCTTT.

The rearrangement links TRBV10-1 to TRBJ2-3; unclear D gene. Looked up from germline, CDR1 is WNHNN and CDR2 is SYGVQD (reference sequence). Trimming left V 3 bases short and J 5 bases short, with 12 bases between. This CDR3 comprises 14 residues. This CDR3 reads CASSEGRAGDTQYF. CDR3 nucleotide sequence: TGCGCCAGCAGTGAAGGTAGGGCCGGAGATACGCAGTATTTT.

The chain joins TRBV7-8 to TRBJ2-5; 7 bases map to TRBD2. The CDR3 extends over 17 amino acids. Germline V lookup: CDR1 SGHVS, CDR2 FQNEAQ. The V gene end was trimmed by 2 bases and the J gene end by 0 bases; junction bases not matched to a gene: 9. CDR3 region: CASSLPGWGGYQETQYF. DNA for the CDR3: TGTGCCAGCAGCTTACCCGGGTGGGGGGGGTACCAAGAGACCCAGTACTTC. Supplemented by reference TRBV7-8 and TRBJ2-5, the full variable domain reads GAGVSQSPRYKVAKRGQDVALRCDPISGHVSLFWYQQALGQGPEFLTYFQNEAQLDKSGLPSDRFFAERPEGSVSTLKIQRTQQEDSAVYLCASSLPGWGGYQETQYFGPGTRLLVL.

The chain's CDR3 is CASRQGFSNQPQHF. DNA for the CDR3: TGTGCCAGTCGACAGGGGTTTAGCAATCAGCCCCAGCATTTT. The chain employs TRBV19 and TRBJ1-5; TRBD1 matches at 8 bases. From germline, CDR1 is LNHDA and CDR2 SQIVND (reference sequence). V was clipped by 8 bases and J by 0 bases; unmatched bases: 3. The CDR3 is 14 amino acids.

The chain links TRBV6-2 or TRBV6-3 to TRBJ2-7; 10 bases align to TRBD1. Germline V CDR1 and CDR2: MNHEY, SVGEGT. The CDR3 length is 16 residues. V lost 6 bases and J lost 2; bases outside the gene matches: 10. The CDR3, as DNA: TGTGCCAGCAGCCGCGCCGGGACAGGGGTACCCTACGAGCAGTACTTC. This encodes CASSRAGTGVPYEQYF.

V gene TRBV3-1 (or the pseudogene TRBV3-2) combines with J gene TRBJ1-1; D is unresolved. The CDR3 contains 12 residues. V shed 1 base and J shed 5 bases, with 5 bases lying between them. Germline V CDR1 and CDR2: LGHDT, YNNKEL (reference sequence). The CDR3 here is CASSQGQTEAFF. CDR3 bases: TGTGCCAGCAGCCAAGGGCAGACTGAAGCTTTCTTT.

This chain joins TRBV7-9 and TRBJ1-1; D is unclear. This CDR3 contains 15 residues. V was cut by 1 base and J by 0 bases, with 9 bases left in between. Germline V gives CDR1 SEHNR, CDR2 FQNEAQ (reference sequence). For the CDR3, the DNA is TGTGCCAGCAGCTTAGGTACAGCCCTGAACACTGAAGCTTTCTTT. Its translation is CASSLGTALNTEAFF.

This clone appeared a single time. This chain joins TRBV28 and TRBJ2-5; D possibly corresponds to TRBD2 (7 bases). V was shortened by 6 bases and J by 5 bases, with 16 bases between the two germline ends. The V gene's germline CDR1 is MDHEN and CDR2 SYDVKM. The CDR3 is 14 amino acids. The CDR3 here is CASRNGGPPETQYF. The CDR3 nucleotides are TGTGCCAGCAGGAACGGGGGGCCCCCGGAGACCCAGTACTTC.

The chain joins TRBV11-2 to TRBJ2-3, with D perhaps matching TRBD2 (6 bases). CDR3 length: 16 residues. Trimming stripped 1 base from V and 4 bases from J, with 15 bases between. The germline gives CDR1 SGHAT, CDR2 FQNNGV. CDR3 coding DNA: TGTGCCAGCAGCTTAGTGCCGCGGGGAGTTTCAGATACGCAGTATTTT. Protein: CASSLVPRGVSDTQYF.

This clone was recorded a few times. The chain recombines TRBV12-3 or TRBV12-4 with TRBJ2-7, with D unclear. The CDR3 is 12 amino acids. V lost 7 bases and J 6 bases, leaving 13 bases between the germline ends. This chain's CDR3 is CASTQDFREQYF. CDR3 in DNA: TGTGCCAGCACCCAGGATTTTCGCGAGCAGTACTTC.

This chain connects TRBV7-6 to TRBJ2-3, with D possibly being TRBD1 (6 bases). The CDR3 extends over 15 amino acids. Trimming took off 1 base at V and 3 bases at J, with 11 bases between the two ends. Per germline, CDR1 SGHVS and CDR2 FNYEAQ. For the CDR3, the DNA is TGTGCCAGCAGCTTAGATAGGACAGTAACAGATACGCAGTATTTT. Translated, it gives CASSLDRTVTDTQYF.

This chain connects TRBV7-2 to TRBJ2-1, with D unresolved. CDR3 size: 17 residues. V lost 1 base and J 9 bases, leaving 22 bases between the germline ends. Germline V CDR1 and CDR2: SGHTA, FQGNSA. This CDR3 is CASSLGALDLPWGEQFF. The CDR3, as DNA: TGTGCCAGCAGCTTAGGGGCATTGGACCTCCCTTGGGGTGAGCAGTTCTTC.

The J gene is TRBJ1-2, the V gene TRBV7-9; 11 nucleotides align to TRBD1. V shed 3 bases, J shed 4 bases, and the junction held 4 bases outside the gene matches. In germline, CDR1 is SEHNR, CDR2 FQNEAQ (reference sequence). The CDR3 spans 15 residues. This CDR3 reads CASSLGQGGSYGYTF. CDR3 in DNA: TGTGCCAGCAGCTTGGGACAGGGGGGTTCCTATGGCTACACCTTC.

The chain employs TRBV4-3 and TRBJ1-2, with 7 bases aligning to TRBD1. The V and J ends lost 0 bases and 4 bases, in that order; junction bases with no gene match: 14. This CDR3 is 18 amino acids long. Germline V gene data show CDR1 as LGHNA and CDR2 as YSLEER. The CDR3 loop is CASSQEGGVGQLFYGYTF. The CDR3 DNA reads as TGCGCCAGCAGCCAAGAAGGAGGGGTGGGACAGCTGTTCTATGGCTACACCTTC.